The sequence of this TCR beta chain was determined in a study of blood T cell repertoires in COVID-19. As for the study in general: Italy, Spain and the United States were the sources of the convalescent and acute COVID-19 samples. PBMCs, B-cell-depleted T cells, or T cells were the source of the cDNA or gDNA that made up the material.

This CDR3 comprises 16 residues. Germline V gene sequence: CDR1 SGHDT, CDR2 YYEEEE. V was clipped by 1 base and J by 4 bases; unmatched bases: 6. Source study methods: Estimation of nucleated cell counts relied on the amplification of reference gene primers. The repertoire was sequenced with immunoSEQ multiplex PCR; TCRdb's copy has only in-frame clones and lacks some. V and J calls plus clone size are reproduced from that table; the DNA served to infer D and trimming. The sample has approximately 27,000 clones; approximately 86% are singletons. Sequenced material: peripheral blood. This TCR came from a man in his sixties or seventies with acute or convalescent COVID-19. V usage is TRBV5-6 and J usage is TRBJ2-5, with 11 positions matching TRBD2. The CDR3, as DNA: TGTGCCAGCAGCTTGCAACTAGCGGGAGAGGGAGAGACCCAGTACTTC. Its translation is CASSLQLAGEGETQYF.